The source of this T cell receptor beta chain is a study of post-analysis software for immune sequencing data. Whole-study results and caveats: Versus controls, multiple sclerosis patients showed significantly lower diversity (normalized Chao1). A few TRBV segments occurring more often in patients than controls included TRBV5-6, TRBV5-1 and TRBV20-1.

Worth noting for this clonotype: Its antigen is unknown.

V dropped 6 bases and J dropped 4 bases, with 10 bases sitting between them. Germline values: CDR1 SGHTA, CDR2 FQGNSA. The CDR3 covers 13 residues. Unique molecular identifiers tagged the TCR beta cDNA libraries. MiXCR, applied by TCRdb to the PCR reads, yields one record per CDR3 protein. The sample has 350,000 to 500,000 distinct CDR3 sequences, approximately 42% seen once; the top ten hold about 7.6%. The sequence derives from a girl aged 2 to 10 with multiple sclerosis. The chain combines TRBV7-2 with TRBJ1-5; no definite D call. The sequencing sample was made of blood. Here the CDR3 reads CASSQSENQPQHF. The CDR3 region has the DNA TGTGCCAGCAGTCAATCCGAGAATCAGCCCCAGCATTTT.